The T cell receptor (beta chain) under discussion was sequenced for a study of blood T cells in healthy people across ages. A second PCR, run for roughly 7 to 11 cycles, used a sample-barcoded 5' primer plus a J-beta primer mix. TCRdb independently ran MiXCR on the 5' RACE reads; one entry per CDR3 protein. The sample contains over 1,200,000 distinct CDR3 sequences, approximately 59% of which appear only once. Germline CDR1 is LGHNA and CDR2 is YNFKEQ. Trimming removed 2 bases from V and 3 bases from J; junction bases left unmatched: 5. The CDR3 has 15 amino acids. The sequence came from a young man in good health. The specimen was blood. The V call is TRBV4-2, the J call TRBJ2-7, with TRBD1 identical over 9 bases. CDR3 protein: CASSQQGTGSYEQYF. In nucleotides, the CDR3 is TGTGCCAGCAGCCAACAAGGGACAGGGAGCTACGAGCAGTACTTC.